Listed here are 15 T cell receptor beta chains from one sample, sequenced in a study of T cells in Graves' hyperthyroidism and ophthalmopathy. RNA transcripts were the template for amplifying TCR beta CDR3 regions. HTBI primers drove first-round RT-PCR of the TCR CDR3. TCRdb re-called the multiplex PCR reads with MiXCR, one entry per CDR3 protein. The sample gives roughly 520,000 distinct CDR3 sequences, approximately 25% of which show up once; approximately 10% is in the top ten. Specimen: blood. These receptors originate from a woman between 25 and 40 years old with Graves' ophthalmopathy.

This clonotype was observed many times. The gene calls are TRBV7-9 and TRBJ1-5, with 7 positions matching TRBD1. The CDR3 has 15 residues. Germline V gene sequence: CDR1 SEHNR, CDR2 FQNEAQ (reference sequence). V lost 2 bases and J lost 3; bases outside the gene matches: 4. The CDR3 is CASSLSGQANQPQHF. DNA for the CDR3: TGTGCCAGCAGCTTATCAGGACAGGCCAATCAGCCCCAGCATTTT.

There are many counts of this clonotype. This chain connects TRBV10-3 to TRBJ1-5; D not certain. V was cut by 6 bases and J by 1 base, with 4 bases left in between. The CDR3 loop spans 12 amino acids. Germline lookup yields CDR1 ENHRY and CDR2 SYGVKD. CDR3 sequence: CAIRDSNQPQHF. The CDR3 DNA follows: TGTGCCATCAGGGACAGCAATCAGCCCCAGCATTTT.

This clonotype was found many times. In nucleotides, the CDR3 is TGTGCCACCCGGACAGGGCCAACTGAAGCTTTCTTT. The encoded protein is CATRTGPTEAFF. The chain has TRBV10-3 and TRBJ1-1; 8 bases fit TRBD1. This CDR3 comprises 12 residues. The germline gives CDR1 ENHRY, CDR2 SYGVKD. J was trimmed by 5 bases and V by 10 bases; bases with no gene match: 6.

This clonotype was detected many times. V and J are TRBV9 and TRBJ1-3, with D maybe TRBD1 (5 bases). V was pared by 0 bases and J by 0 bases, with 10 bases between. Germline V lookup: CDR1 SGDLS, CDR2 YYNGEE. This CDR3 is built from 16 residues. The CDR3 DNA reads as TGTGCCAGCAGCGTAGCTGGGACGGTCTCTGGAAACACCATATATTTT. Translated, it gives CASSVAGTVSGNTIYF.

This clonotype has at least ten counts. The chain joins TRBV10-1 to TRBJ1-1; possibly TRBD1 for D (6 bases). Germline CDR1 and CDR2: WNHNN and SYGVQD (reference sequence). The CDR3 is 13 residues long. The V end was cut by 7 bases, the J end by 2 bases, with 11 bases between. The CDR3 loop is CASTLDSNTEAFF. DNA for the CDR3: TGCGCCAGCACCCTGGACAGTAACACTGAAGCTTTCTTT.

This clonotype was recorded many times. The rearrangement links TRBV20-1 to TRBJ1-2; 9 bases line up with TRBD1. The CDR3 runs 14 residues. Trimming at V came to 2 bases and at J to 8 bases, leaving 9 bases not matched to a gene. Per the germline V gene, CDR1 is DFQATT and CDR2 is SNEGSKA (reference sequence). CDR3 in amino acids: CSARPGQGVGGYTF. The DNA for the CDR3 is TGCAGTGCTAGACCGGGACAGGGAGTGGGAGGCTACACCTTC.

This chain links TRBV18 with TRBJ1-1; D gene unclear. The CDR3 length is 15 residues. V was shortened by 5 bases and J by 3 bases, with 16 bases between the two germline ends. The germline gives CDR1 KGHSH, CDR2 LQKENI. The CDR3 here is CASSSNLGKDTEAFF. In DNA, the CDR3 is TGTGCCAGCTCATCAAATCTGGGCAAGGACACTGAAGCTTTCTTT.

This clonotype was seen ten or more times. This chain uses TRBV2 with TRBJ1-2, with TRBD1 as a possible D gene (6 bases). The V end was cut by 6 bases, the J end by 1 base, with 15 bases between. The CDR3 covers 15 residues. From germline, CDR1 is SNHLY and CDR2 FYNNEI. The CDR3 sequence is CASSQTRDINYGYTF. CDR3 bases: TGTGCCAGCAGCCAAACCCGGGACATTAACTATGGCTACACCTTC.

This clonotype was counted at least ten times. The chain links TRBV28 to TRBJ1-1; D is possibly TRBD1 (5 bases). The V end was cut by 7 bases, the J end by 0 bases, with 12 bases between. Per germline, CDR1 MDHEN and CDR2 SYDVKM. The CDR3 is made up of 14 amino acids. Here the CDR3 reads CASKLGAVNTEAFF. CDR3 nucleotide sequence: TGTGCCAGCAAGTTAGGGGCAGTGAACACTGAAGCTTTCTTT. Variable domain in full (rest from reference TRBV28 and TRBJ1-1): DVKVTQSSRYLVKRTGEKVFLECVQDMDHENMFWYRQDPGLGLRLIYFSYDVKMKEKGDIPEGYSVSREKKERFSLILESASTNQTSMYLCASKLGAVNTEAFFGQGTRLTVV.

This clonotype was seen ten or more times. CDR3 bases: TGTGCCAGCAGCCCGGACAGAGTCTATGGCTACACCTTC. It is translated as CASSPDRVYGYTF. The chain joins TRBV12-3 or TRBV12-4 to TRBJ1-2, with D tentatively TRBD1 (6 bases). The CDR3 contains 13 residues. V shed 6 bases and J shed 4 bases, with 12 bases lying between them.

This clonotype was seen repeatedly, ten times or more. The V and J genes are TRBV12-3 or TRBV12-4 and TRBJ1-2; D is unresolved. This CDR3 is built from 14 residues. Trimming pared 0 bases from V and 7 bases from J, leaving 12 bases between. This CDR3 reads CASSLAGTVPGYTF. The CDR3 nucleotides are TGTGCCAGCAGTTTAGCGGGAACAGTCCCTGGCTACACCTTC.

This clonotype was seen repeatedly, ten times or more. V gene TRBV12-3 or TRBV12-4 combines with J gene TRBJ2-2; the D is unclear. The CDR3 sequence is 17 residues long. V gave up 8 bases and J gave up 1 base, with 20 bases separating them. The CDR3 nucleotides read TGTGCCAGCGCTACCGGGCACGTACCCAAGAACACCGGGGAGCTGTTTTTT. Residues: CASATGHVPKNTGELFF.

This clonotype was seen repeatedly, ten times or more. The rearrangement joins TRBV15 to TRBJ2-7, with 10 bases fitting TRBD1. V was clipped by 4 bases and J by 4 bases; unmatched bases: 4. The CDR3 covers 14 residues. Germline V gene lookup returns CDR1 LNHNV and CDR2 YYDKDF (reference sequence). CDR3 in amino acids: CATSKGTGEYEQYF. The DNA of the CDR3 is TGTGCCACCAGCAAAGGGACAGGGGAATACGAGCAGTACTTC.

This chain joins TRBV29-1 and TRBJ2-5; perhaps TRBD1 as D (6 bases). Germline lookup yields CDR1 SQVTM and CDR2 ANQGSEA. Trimming removed 4 bases at V and 5 bases at J, with 14 bases between. The CDR3 consists of 13 residues. DNA of the CDR3: TGCAGCGTTGGTCTGGGGGCAGGGGAGACCCAGTACTTC. Protein product: CSVGLGAGETQYF.

This clonotype was counted at least ten times. The V call is TRBV27, the J call TRBJ2-7; either TRBD1 or TRBD2 may supply D (6 bases each). The length of the CDR3 is 15 residues. The germline gives CDR1 MNHEY, CDR2 SMNVEV (reference sequence). Deletions cut 2 bases from V and 2 bases from J, with 13 bases between. The CDR3 spells CASSLGGGAAYEQYF. The CDR3 nucleotides read TGTGCCAGCAGTTTAGGGGGCGGGGCGGCCTACGAGCAGTACTTC.